These 27 T cell receptor beta chains were all obtained from the same sample, sequenced in a study of cytomegalovirus exposure and HLA in healthy donors. Primers for the PCR totalled 60 Vbeta and 13 Jbeta. Method: immunoSEQ multiplex PCR; TCRdb's copy keeps in-frame clones and lacks some. The table records approximately 280,000 clones, 80% to 90% of them present only once. The source material was PBMCs. Source of these receptors: a woman aged 18-29 years in good health and CMV-seronegative.

The chain employs TRBV2 and TRBJ2-2; D unclear. With 7 bases removed from V and 6 bases from J, the gap between germline ends came to 12 bases. Germline loops: CDR1 SNHLY, CDR2 FYNNEI. The CDR3 extends over 13 amino acids. As DNA, the CDR3 is TGTGCCAGCATCCCAGCGCGGTCCGGGGAGCTGTTTTTT. This sequence encodes CASIPARSGELFF.

The chain employs TRBV27 and TRBJ2-7, with 8 bases fitting TRBD2. V was clipped by 9 bases and J by 7 bases; unmatched bases: 11. This CDR3 spans 13 amino acids. The germline CDR1 and CDR2 sequences are MNHEY and SMNVEV (reference sequence). The CDR3 region is CARVASGFEEQYF. The CDR3 bases are TGTGCCAGAGTAGCTAGCGGGTTCGAGGAGCAGTACTTC.

Points on this clone: This sample also contains other DNA sequences that code for the same CDR3. CDR3 sequence reads: CASSDLAGGSTDTQYF. The CDR3 DNA follows: TGTGCCAGCAGTGACTTAGCGGGGGGTAGCACAGATACGCAGTATTTT. This chain uses TRBV6-4 with TRBJ2-3; 10 bases are a match to TRBD2. The junction had 1 base not matched to a gene; V was cut back by 1 base and J by 0 bases. The CDR3 covers 16 residues. Germline CDR1 reads MRHNA; CDR2 reads SNTAGT.

The chain recombines TRBV7-3 with TRBJ2-1; D uncertain. Germline CDR1 is SGHTA and CDR2 is FQGTGA. Trimming stripped 1 base from V and 8 bases from J, with 6 bases between. The CDR3 has 12 residues. As DNA, the CDR3 is TGTGCCAGCAGCTTAAGTCGCGATGAGCAGTTCTTC. It specifies CASSLSRDEQFF. The entire variable domain, with the rest obtained from reference TRBV7-3 and TRBJ2-1, is as follows: GAGVSQTPSNKVTEKGKYVELRCDPISGHTALYWYRQSLGQGPEFLIYFQGTGAADDSGLPNDRFFAVRPEGSVSTLKIQRTERGDSAVYLCASSLSRDEQFFGPGTRLTVL.

The V and J genes are TRBV6-6 and TRBJ2-7; D may be TRBD2 (6 bases). The germline CDR1 and CDR2 sequences are MNHNY and SVGAGI (reference sequence). Between the trimmed V and J ends, which lost 6 bases and 3 bases, there was a span of 15 bases. CDR3 length: 14 amino acids. The DNA of the CDR3 is TGTGCCAGCAGGACGGGACTCTTAAACTACGAGCAGTACTTC. Its translation: CASRTGLLNYEQYF.

The gene calls are TRBV5-8 and TRBJ2-2; no clear D gene. Germline V lookup: CDR1 SGHTS, CDR2 YDEGEE. The germline V and J ends were trimmed by 1 base and 0 bases, with 16 bases remaining between them. The CDR3 spans 18 residues. CDR3 protein: CASSLWALQTSNTGELFF. The CDR3, as DNA: TGTGCCAGCAGCTTGTGGGCGCTCCAAACGTCGAACACCGGGGAGCTGTTTTTT. The complete variable domain, with remaining parts taken from reference TRBV5-8 and TRBJ2-2, reads EAGVTQSPTHLIKTRGQQATLRCSPISGHTSVYWYQQALGLGLQFLLWYDEGEERNRGNFPPRFSGRQFPNYSSELNVNALELEDSALYLCASSLWALQTSNTGELFFGEGSRLTVL.

Note on this clone: The identical CDR3 is also encoded by other nucleotide sequences in the sample. The J gene is TRBJ2-7, the V gene TRBV5-1; D perhaps matches TRBD1 (5 bases). Germline-derived CDR1 and CDR2 are SGHRS and YFSETQ. With 0 bases removed from V and 3 bases from J, the gap between germline ends came to 7 bases. CDR3 length: 13 amino acids. As DNA, the CDR3 is TGCGCCAGCAGCTTGGCTCAGGGCTACGAGCAGTACTTC. This sequence encodes CASSLAQGYEQYF.

This clone was observed a handful of times. The gene calls are TRBV25-1 and TRBJ1-4; possible D gene TRBD1, 6 bases. V was trimmed by 2 bases and J by 1 base, leaving 8 bases between them. Germline CDR1 MGHDK, CDR2 SYGVNS. The length of the CDR3 is 15 residues. CDR3 region: CASSEETGTNEKLFF. In DNA, the CDR3 is TGTGCCAGCAGTGAAGAGACAGGAACTAATGAAAAACTGTTTTTT.

On this clone: The same CDR3 arises from other DNA sequences in this sample as well. CDR3 loop: CASSESGGSYEQYF. CDR3 DNA sequence: TGCGCCAGCAGTGAGTCAGGGGGTTCCTACGAGCAGTACTTC. The chain couples TRBV10-2 to TRBJ2-7, with D possibly being TRBD1 (6 bases). Germline assignment: CDR1 WSHSY and CDR2 SAAADI. Trimming shortened V by 0 bases and J by 1 base, and 7 bases separated the two germline ends. The CDR3 runs 14 residues.

The chain recombines TRBV7-2 with TRBJ2-3; TRBD2 might be the D (6 bases). This CDR3 region has 16 residues. Germline lookup yields CDR1 SGHTA and CDR2 FQGNSA. V lost 5 bases to trimming and J lost 4 bases, with 19 bases between them. CDR3 in DNA: TGTGCCAGCAGCCCACGCGGGACCAAACCATCAGATACGCAGTATTTT. Translated: CASSPRGTKPSDTQYF.

This clone was seen once. J is TRBJ1-5 and V is TRBV6-1; the D is unclear. This CDR3 spans 15 amino acids. The V end lost 2 bases, the J end lost 0 bases, and 8 bases lay between the germline ends. Germline assignment: CDR1 MNHNS and CDR2 SASEGT. CDR3 nucleotide sequence: TGTGCCAGCAGTGAATCCAGACATAGCAATCAGCCCCAGCATTTT. This encodes CASSESRHSNQPQHF.

The chain combines TRBV7-9 with TRBJ1-1, with D perhaps TRBD1 (5 bases). The CDR3 is 13 amino acids. Germline V gene sequence: CDR1 SEHNR, CDR2 FQNEAQ (reference sequence). With 5 bases removed from V and 6 bases from J, the gap between germline ends came to 13 bases. The CDR3 region is CASSVEGWAEAFF. The DNA for the CDR3 is TGTGCCAGCAGCGTGGAGGGGTGGGCTGAAGCTTTCTTT.

This chain joins TRBV10-1 and TRBJ1-4; D not resolved. The CDR3 sequence is 12 residues long. Germline V gene data show CDR1 as WNHNN and CDR2 as SYGVQD (reference sequence). The germline V and J ends were trimmed by 3 bases and 6 bases, with 5 bases remaining between them. CDR3 in amino acids: CASSDSDEKLFF. CDR3 in DNA: TGCGCCAGCAGTGACTCGGATGAAAAACTGTTTTTT.

The chain is built from TRBV12-5 and TRBJ2-7; 7 bases line up with TRBD1. J lost 5 bases, V lost 0 bases, and 7 bases had no gene match. CDR3 size: 15 residues. Per the germline V gene, CDR1 is LGHNT and CDR2 is FRNRAP. DNA for the CDR3: TGTGCTAGTGGTTTGGTACGGGGACAGCTCCACGAGCAGTACTTC. Its protein product is CASGLVRGQLHEQYF.

This clone was picked up one time. The chain uses TRBV29-1 and TRBJ2-5; tentatively, D is TRBD1 (6 bases). Germline V gives CDR1 SQVTM, CDR2 ANQGSEA. The V gene lost 0 bases and the J gene lost 4 bases, with 21 bases spanning the gap. This CDR3 is 17 amino acids long. CDR3 nucleotides: TGCAGCGTTGAAGATCTCTCCCCTCAGGGGAGAGGAGAGACCCAGTACTTC. It codes for CSVEDLSPQGRGETQYF. Looking up the rest from reference TRBV29-1 and TRBJ2-5 gives the full variable domain: SAVISQKPSRDICQRGTSLTIQCQVDSQVTMMFWYRQQPGQSLTLIATANQGSEATYESGFVIDKFPISRPNLTFSTLTVSNMSPEDSSIYLCSVEDLSPQGRGETQYFGPGTRLLVL.

The chain employs TRBV2 and TRBJ1-1; D remains unclear. This CDR3 is 16 amino acids long. CDR1 SNHLY and CDR2 FYNNEI come from the germline V gene. Trimming removed 2 bases at V and 5 bases at J, with 18 bases between. DNA of the CDR3: TGTGCCAGCAGTGAATTAGATTGGGGAGGTGGGACTGAAGCTTTCTTT. Its protein product is CASSELDWGGGTEAFF.

DNA of the CDR3: TGTGCCAGCAGACAAGAGGGCGGTAATGAAAAACTGTTTTTT. Residues: CASRQEGGNEKLFF. V gene TRBV6-5 combines with J gene TRBJ1-4; D gene unclear. Germline-derived CDR1 and CDR2 are MNHEY and SVGAGI. The ends were cut back, 6 bases at V and 4 bases at J, with 12 bases in the middle. The CDR3 runs 14 residues.

In its sample, this clone was seen once. This chain joins TRBV13 and TRBJ1-1; D not resolved. The V end lost 1 base, the J end lost 4 bases, and 4 bases lay between the germline ends. Germline V gives CDR1 PRHDT, CDR2 FYEKMQ (reference sequence). This CDR3 is built from 12 residues. The CDR3 loop is CASSLDFTEAFF. The CDR3 nucleotides are TGTGCCAGCAGCTTAGACTTCACTGAAGCTTTCTTT.

The chain has TRBV5-1 and TRBJ2-7, with D perhaps TRBD2 (5 bases). V gave up 7 bases and J gave up 2 bases, with 13 bases separating them. Looked up from germline, CDR1 is SGHRS and CDR2 is YFSETQ. CDR3 length: 13 residues. This CDR3 is CASARVPTYEQYF. In nucleotides, the CDR3 is TGCGCCAGCGCGAGGGTCCCCACCTACGAGCAGTACTTC.

This clone has only one observation. In DNA form, the CDR3 reads TGTGCCAGCAGTGAAATGCGGGGGGCCGGTGAGACCCAGTACTTC. Translating it yields CASSEMRGAGETQYF. The J gene is TRBJ2-5, the V gene TRBV2, with 8 nucleotides matching TRBD2. This CDR3 spans 15 amino acids. V lost 2 bases, J lost 5 bases, and 7 bases stayed unmatched. Germline-derived CDR1 and CDR2 are SNHLY and FYNNEI.

This clone is a singleton in its sample. The chain links TRBV5-1 to TRBJ1-6, with 9 bases fitting TRBD1. V shed 0 bases, J shed 4 bases, and the junction held 14 bases outside the gene matches. This CDR3 has 20 residues. Germline V gene sequence: CDR1 SGHRS, CDR2 YFSETQ. Here the CDR3 reads CASSLEGTGSKLKYNSPLHF. CDR3 DNA: TGCGCCAGCAGCTTGGAAGGGACAGGGAGCAAACTCAAATATAATTCACCCCTCCACTTT.

This clone was counted only a few times. This likely traces to a read error, being one base from a far larger clone. V usage is TRBV7-9 and J usage is TRBJ2-7; 7 bases line up with TRBD1. The CDR3 extends over 13 amino acids. Looked up from germline, CDR1 is SEHNR and CDR2 is FQNEAQ (reference sequence). In DNA, the CDR3 is TGTTCCAGCAGCGAATGGGACAGCTACGAGCAGTACTTC. Translation: CSSSEWDSYEQYF.

This sequence joins TRBV14 and TRBJ2-7, with 9 bases aligning to TRBD1. CDR3 size: 15 residues. Losses at the gene ends were 3 bases for V and 4 bases for J; bases not matched to a gene: 7. Looked up from germline, CDR1 is SGHDN and CDR2 is FVKESK. The CDR3 sequence: CASSQEGTGKYEQYF. CDR3 sequence (DNA): TGTGCCAGCAGCCAGGAGGGGACAGGGAAGTACGAGCAGTACTTC.

The rearrangement joins TRBV7-9 to TRBJ2-7, with D unclear. Germline-derived CDR1 and CDR2 are SEHNR and FQNEAQ (reference sequence). The CDR3 is made up of 15 amino acids. Trimming cost V 3 bases and J 1 base, with 13 bases left between them. In DNA form, the CDR3 reads TGTGCCAGCAGCTTGACTGGTACGGTTTCCTACGAGCAGTACTTC. This gives the protein CASSLTGTVSYEQYF.

The chain links TRBV9 to TRBJ1-1; D is ambiguous. CDR1 SGDLS and CDR2 YYNGEE come from the germline V gene. V dropped 1 base and J dropped 1 base, with 8 bases sitting between them. The CDR3 runs 14 residues. CDR3 loop: CASSVSAGNTEAFF. In DNA, the CDR3 is TGTGCCAGCAGCGTAAGTGCGGGGAACACTGAAGCTTTCTTT.

This rearrangement joins TRBV5-8 to TRBJ2-5; a possible D gene is TRBD1 (6 bases). Germline V gene data show CDR1 as SGHTS and CDR2 as YDEGEE. The CDR3 extends over 14 amino acids. The germline V and J ends were trimmed by 1 base and 4 bases, with 11 bases remaining between them. For the CDR3, the DNA is TGTGCCAGCAGCTTGACAGGGAAGGGAGAGACCCAGTACTTC. Encoded protein: CASSLTGKGETQYF.

This rearrangement joins TRBV7-9 to TRBJ2-1, with 10 bases fitting TRBD2. The germline gives CDR1 SEHNR, CDR2 FQNEAQ (reference sequence). The CDR3 is 14 residues long. V trimming: 5 bases; J trimming: 8 bases; junction bases outside the gene matches: 6. CDR3: CASSPLAGLYEQFF. The CDR3 DNA reads as TGTGCCAGCAGCCCACTAGCGGGGTTATATGAGCAGTTCTTC.